A selection of T cell receptor beta chains follows, all from one sample in a study of blood T cells in healthy people across ages. In TCRdb, the 5' RACE reads were re-called with MiXCR into one record per CDR3 protein. The sample includes 2 million or so distinct CDR3 sequences, 49% seen only once; the top ten take 2% to 2.5%. Sequencing was done on a sample of blood. Receptors originate from a woman aged 40-49 years in good health. Both conserved end residues are part of each CDR3. Each record gives: J gene, clone size, D gene, V gene, CDR3 protein, CDR3 DNA. D genes are given only for firm matches. Clone size is stated in some rows and not others, as once, few, many or a class when expanded.

>TRBJ2-5|-|TRBD2|TRBV20-1
CSALAGTRVLETQYF
TGCAGTGCCTTAGCCGGGACTAGGGTATTAGAGACCCAGTACTTC
>TRBJ2-7|-|TRBD1|TRBV20-1
CSARRDRDEQYF
TGCAGTGCCAGGAGGGACAGGGACGAGCAGTACTTC
>TRBJ2-5|-|TRBD2|TRBV9
CASSVGGGGGETQYF
TGTGCCAGCAGCGTAGGCGGGGGGGGTGGAGAGACCCAGTACTTC
>TRBJ2-5|-|-|TRBV27
CASSVLRGQETQYF
TGTGCCAGCAGTGTTTTGAGGGGACAAGAGACCCAGTACTTC
>TRBJ1-4|-|-|TRBV6-2/TRBV6-3
CASMSRAREKLFF
TGTGCCAGCATGAGTAGGGCACGTGAAAAACTGTTTTTT
>TRBJ1-4|-|-|TRBV3-1
CASSPPLRQENMKLFF
TGTGCCAGCAGCCCCCCCCTCCGACAGGAAAACATGAAACTGTTTTTT
>TRBJ2-5|-|TRBD2|TRBV7-9
CASSLAHGGGGTYQETQYF
TGTGCCAGCAGCTTAGCGCATGGGGGCGGGGGGACGTACCAAGAGACCCAGTACTTC
>TRBJ1-2|few|-|TRBV14
CASSQWDGYTF
TGTGCCAGCAGCCAATGGGATGGCTACACCTTC
>TRBJ2-3|-|-|TRBV5-1
CASSLLDYGGDTQYF
TGCGCCAGCAGCTTACTGGATTATGGGGGTGATACGCAGTATTTT
>TRBJ2-7|-|-|TRBV7-9
CASSDDRQEPQYF
TGTGCCAGCAGCGACGACAGACAAGAGCCCCAGTACTTC
>TRBJ2-6|-|-|TRBV10-3
CAILESPGANVLTF
TGTGCCATTTTAGAGAGTCCTGGGGCCAACGTCCTGACTTTC
>TRBJ1-4|-|-|TRBV3-1
CASSQVDNEKLFF
TGTGCCAGCAGCCAAGTGGACAATGAAAAACTGTTTTTT
>TRBJ1-6|-|TRBD1|TRBV6-5
CASSYSGPTPRTGGNSPLHF
TGTGCCAGCAGTTACTCGGGTCCCACCCCCCGGACAGGAGGGAATTCACCCCTCCACTTT
>TRBJ2-7|few|TRBD2|TRBV27
CASSYTPLAGGTYEQYF
TGTGCCAGCAGTTACACCCCTCTGGCGGGGGGGACCTACGAGCAGTACTTC
>TRBJ2-3|few|TRBD2|TRBV5-5
CASQLAGVTDTQYF
TGTGCCAGCCAGTTAGCGGGGGTGACAGATACGCAGTATTTT
>TRBJ2-7|-|-|TRBV4-2
CAGSQDFQGEQYF
TGTGCCGGCAGCCAAGACTTCCAGGGGGAGCAGTACTTC
>TRBJ2-3|few|TRBD1|TRBV20-1
CSARTGFTDTQYF
TGCAGTGCCAGGACAGGGTTCACAGATACGCAGTATTTT
>TRBJ1-5|-|-|TRBV12-3/TRBV12-4
CASSLKQSNQPQHF
TGTGCCAGCAGTTTAAAACAGAGCAATCAGCCCCAGCATTTT
>TRBJ2-5|-|-|TRBV2
CASSEQVETQYF
TGTGCCAGCTCGGAGCAGGTGGAGACCCAGTACTTC
>TRBJ2-5|-|-|TRBV13
CASSPEGRQETQYF
TGTGCCAGCAGCCCAGAGGGGCGCCAAGAGACCCAGTACTTC
>TRBJ2-5|few|TRBD1|TRBV7-2
CASSPRQGLGTQYF
TGTGCCAGCAGCCCCAGACAGGGATTGGGGACCCAGTACTTC
>TRBJ2-3|-|-|TRBV28
CASSEGLDLTDTQYF
TGTGCCAGCAGTGAGGGTCTCGACCTCACAGATACGCAGTATTTT
>TRBJ2-5|-|TRBD2|TRBV3-1
CASRKRGQQETQYF
TGTGCCAGCAGGAAGCGGGGTCAGCAAGAGACCCAGTACTTC
>TRBJ2-4|few|-|TRBV12-3/TRBV12-4
CASSLVQTGENIQYF
TGTGCCAGCAGTTTAGTGCAAACAGGAGAAAACATTCAGTACTTC
>TRBJ2-5|many|TRBD2|TRBV29-1
CSVAGTSGGYQETQYF
TGCAGCGTCGCCGGGACTAGCGGGGGGTACCAAGAGACCCAGTACTTC
>TRBJ2-3|-|-|TRBV5-4
CASSFDADTQYF
TGTGCCAGCAGCTTCGACGCAGATACGCAGTATTTT
>TRBJ2-1|few|TRBD1|TRBV20-1
CSASRDRDLDEQFF
TGCAGTGCTAGCCGGGACAGGGATTTGGATGAGCAGTTCTTC
>TRBJ1-2|-|-|TRBV29-1
CSAGVRKSNYGYTF
TGCAGCGCCGGAGTGAGGAAGAGTAACTATGGCTACACCTTC
>TRBJ2-7|-|-|TRBV7-9
CASSDRNGPSYEQYF
TGTGCCAGCAGCGATCGGAACGGGCCATCCTACGAGCAGTACTTC